This T cell receptor (beta chain) stems from a study of blood T cell repertoires in COVID-19. Study background: In each case, the material was cDNA or gDNA derived from T cells, B-cell-depleted T cells, or PBMCs.

Seattle patients were enrolled during active infection and followed longitudinally. Per the original methods: Reference gene primer amplification gave estimated nucleated cell counts. TCRdb's copy holds only in-frame clones and misses some; the assay was immunoSEQ multiplex PCR. Clone size and the V and J calls come from that table; the DNA yielded D and trimming. The sample holds about 250,000 clones, approximately 85% seen once. The sequencing input was peripheral blood. The sequence derives from a man between 45 and 60 years old with COVID-19, enrolled during active disease.

The CDR3 DNA is TGTGCCAGCAGCCCTTCGGTGTCCTACAATGAGCAGTTCTTC. This sequence encodes CASSPSVSYNEQFF. The chain uses TRBV5-6 and TRBJ2-1; no clear D. The CDR3 contains 14 residues. The germline V gene has CDR1 SGHDT and CDR2 YYEEEE. Trimming pared 4 bases from V and 1 base from J, leaving 9 bases between.